The next 22 T cell receptor beta chains were all read from a single sample in a study of T cells expressing NK-cell markers (dated by TCRdb to 2019 to 2021). The library was built by means of 5' RACE. The sequencing machine was an Illumina HiSeq 2000. The reads were reprocessed in TCRdb, with one entry per CDR3 protein sequence and no accompanying DNA. The table kept for this sample lists 300,000 to 450,000 distinct CDR3 sequences. Around 5% of the sample is in the top ten clones. The sequenced sample was blood T cells: a sorted CD56 or NKG2C T cell subset, CD4+ or CD8+ T cells, or bulk PBMC T cells (not recorded which). These receptors all stem from a man between 18 and 69 years old in good health.

The chain joins TRBV20-1 to TRBJ2-6. Germline V gene data show CDR1 as DFQATT and CDR2 as SNEGSKA (reference sequence). The CDR3 runs 12 residues. The CDR3 loop is CSAPFGHRVLTF.

The chain links TRBV5-1 to TRBJ1-1. CDR1 and CDR2 (germline): SGHRS, YFSETQ. The CDR3 spans 14 residues. CDR3 region: CASSLLSGNTEAFF.

This chain connects TRBV4-1 to TRBJ2-1; TCRdb names TRBD1, which stays unverified in the absence of DNA. CDR3 length equals 16 residues. The germline gives CDR1 MGHRA, CDR2 YSYEKL. CDR3 protein: CASSQVGRGNYNEQFF.

The genes are TRBV10-3 and TRBJ1-4; there is no DNA to check the TCRdb D call of TRBD1. The CDR3 runs 16 residues. Germline CDR1 is ENHRY and CDR2 is SYGVKD. This CDR3 is CAISEDRGVLNEKLFF.

The V call is TRBV4-1, the J call TRBJ1-5; absent DNA, TCRdb's TRBD1 call cannot be checked. Germline CDR1 reads MGHRA; CDR2 reads YSYEKL. CDR3 length: 18 residues. This CDR3 reads CASSKAGQSETTNQPQHF.

The chain recombines TRBV5-1 with TRBJ2-5; the TCRdb call, TRBD1, lacks DNA for checking. The CDR3 sequence is 15 residues long. Germline V gives CDR1 SGHRS, CDR2 YFSETQ. The CDR3 protein is CASSPSGQLVETQYF.

The J gene is TRBJ2-7, the V gene TRBV7-9; TCRdb's D gene call, TRBD1, goes unchecked for lack of DNA. Germline loops: CDR1 SEHNR, CDR2 FQNEAQ (reference sequence). CDR3 size: 14 residues. The CDR3 spells CASSLWDRDREQYF.

V gene TRBV12-3 or TRBV12-4 combines with J gene TRBJ2-7; TCRdb indicates TRBD1, and absent DNA this call remains unverified. The CDR3 spans 12 residues. The CDR3 spells CASNDREYEQYF.

The CDR3: CASSLGSRGLQETQYF. V and J are TRBV5-1 and TRBJ2-5; there is no DNA to check the TCRdb D call of TRBD1. This CDR3 has 16 residues. Per the germline V gene, CDR1 is SGHRS and CDR2 is YFSETQ. Full variable domain (rest looked up from reference TRBV5-1 and TRBJ2-5): KAGVTQTPRYLIKTRGQQVTLSCSPISGHRSVSWYQQTPGQGLQFLFEYFSETQRNKGNFPGRFSGRQFSNSRSEMNVSTLELGDSALYLCASSLGSRGLQETQYFGPGTRLLVL.

The V call is TRBV5-6, the J call TRBJ2-7; TCRdb's assignment of TRBD1 cannot be checked, as there is no DNA. Germline V gives CDR1 SGHDT, CDR2 YYEEEE. The CDR3 consists of 16 residues. The CDR3: CASSSSGATGAYEQYF.

The chain has TRBV5-1 and TRBJ1-3. This CDR3 contains 16 residues. Germline V gives CDR1 SGHRS, CDR2 YFSETQ. CDR3 region: CASSWGGKASGNTIYF.

The V and J genes are TRBV27 and TRBJ2-2; the TCRdb call, TRBD1, lacks DNA for checking. From germline, CDR1 is MNHEY and CDR2 SMNVEV (reference sequence). This CDR3 region has 15 residues. The CDR3 is CASSPYGTASGELFF.

The rearrangement links TRBV5-1 to TRBJ1-1. Germline lookup yields CDR1 SGHRS and CDR2 YFSETQ. CDR3 length: 12 amino acids. The CDR3 loop is CASSSDPTEAFF.

The chain recombines TRBV10-3 with TRBJ1-2. Per the germline V gene, CDR1 is ENHRY and CDR2 is SYGVKD. The length of the CDR3 is 13 residues. CDR3 protein: CAISESVRDGYTF.

The V and J genes are TRBV11-2 and TRBJ1-6. The CDR3 sequence is 14 residues long. In germline, CDR1 is SGHAT, CDR2 FQNNGV. CDR3: CASSLGSVNSPLHF.

V gene TRBV3-1 combines with J gene TRBJ1-2; TCRdb proposes TRBD1, but this gene call is untestable without DNA. The CDR3 consists of 15 residues. Germline CDR1 reads LGHDT; CDR2 reads YNNKEL (reference sequence). CDR3 loop: CASQNNGGSNYGYTF. Supplemented by reference TRBV3-1 and TRBJ1-2, the full variable domain reads DTAVSQTPKYLVTQMGNDKSIKCEQNLGHDTMYWYKQDSKKFLKIMFSYNNKELIINETVPNRFSPKSPDKAHLNLHINSLELGDSAVYFCASQNNGGSNYGYTFGSGTRLTVV.

This sequence joins TRBV28 and TRBJ1-6; with no DNA, the TCRdb D assignment of TRBD1 cannot be verified. Germline V gene data show CDR1 as MDHEN and CDR2 as SYDVKM. The CDR3 is made up of 15 amino acids. Here the CDR3 reads CASRPPDSSNSPLHF.

The chain joins TRBV7-9 to TRBJ2-3; TCRdb lists TRBD2, though no DNA is available to test this call. Per germline, CDR1 SEHNR and CDR2 FQNEAQ (reference sequence). The CDR3 runs to 16 residues. Here the CDR3 reads CASSPSRGVGTDTQYF.

The V gene is TRBV6-1, the J gene TRBJ2-1; TCRdb indicates TRBD1, and absent DNA this call remains unverified. This CDR3 spans 15 amino acids. Germline V gene lookup returns CDR1 MNHNS and CDR2 SASEGT. CDR3 loop: CASSPPRGAFNEQFF.

The rearrangement links TRBV11-2 to TRBJ1-1; no DNA is available, so the TRBD1 call from TCRdb remains unchecked. Germline V gives CDR1 SGHAT, CDR2 FQNNGV. This CDR3 comprises 15 residues. The CDR3 spells CASGDSGYMNTEAFF.

V and J are TRBV20-1 and TRBJ2-3; TCRdb gives TRBD1 as the D gene, but with no DNA this cannot be confirmed. The CDR3 is made up of 14 amino acids. Germline CDR1 is DFQATT and CDR2 is SNEGSKA (reference sequence). CDR3 sequence: CSARPGGVGDTQYF.

The chain carries TRBV11-1 and TRBJ1-2. The length of the CDR3 is 13 residues. The germline gives CDR1 SGHAT, CDR2 FQDESV (reference sequence). The CDR3 sequence is CASSLEGIYGYTF.